This T cell receptor (beta chain) comes out of a study of cytomegalovirus exposure and HLA in healthy donors. Study-level findings and limits: The study reported that TCR beta sequences accurately predicted HLA-A and HLA-B alleles in most subjects. One variant, a missense change in DCLRE1C, was linked in a later analysis to TCR beta V- and J-gene trimming. Productive status was seen about 90% or about 30% of the time for most TCR beta V segments in an earlier analysis.

This PCR relied on a set of 60 Vbeta primers and 13 Jbeta primers. Libraries were prepared by immunoSEQ multiplex PCR; TCRdb keeps only in-frame clonotypes and omits some of them. Of over 150,000 clones listed, roughly 80% are singletons. As to this clone: Its antigen is as yet unknown.

Germline CDR1 reads LGHNA; CDR2 reads YNFKEQ. This CDR3 has 14 amino acids. V gave up 0 bases and J gave up 10 bases, with 12 bases separating them. The TCR comes from a male donor in good health and CMV-seronegative. The chain links TRBV4-2 to TRBJ1-4, with D possibly matching TRBD1 (6 bases). The sequenced material came from PBMCs. The CDR3 is CASSQEYREVKLFF. The CDR3 nucleotides read TGTGCCAGCAGCCAAGAATACAGGGAAGTAAAACTGTTTTTT.